Each of the 21 T cell receptor beta chains below was sequenced from the same sample in a study of post-analysis software for immune sequencing data. Findings and caveats of the study: The five TRBV segments detected at higher frequency in patients than in controls included TRBV5-6, TRBV5-1 and TRBV20-1.

Sequencing libraries made from TCR beta cDNA carried unique molecular identifiers. Each CDR3 protein gets one entry after TCRdb re-called the PCR reads with MiXCR. This table holds fewer than 850,000 distinct CDR3 sequences, around 27% found once. Their antigens are not known. Specimen: blood. Receptors were obtained from a girl aged 5 to 17 with multiple sclerosis.

This clonotype was found many times. CDR3 sequence reads: CASSLRSRQETQYF. Written as DNA, the CDR3 is TGTGCCAGCAGTTTAAGGTCTAGACAAGAGACCCAGTACTTC. The V gene is TRBV12-3 or TRBV12-4, the J gene TRBJ2-5; D gene ambiguous. V shed 2 bases and J shed 2 bases, with 9 bases lying between them. This CDR3 has 14 residues.

The chain joins TRBV7-9 to TRBJ1-1; D unclear. Trimming took off 5 bases at V and 7 bases at J, with 11 bases between the two ends. CDR1 and CDR2 from the germline V gene are SEHNR and FQNEAQ (reference sequence). The CDR3 is made up of 12 amino acids. The CDR3 here is CASSPRPYEAFF. CDR3 nucleotides: TGTGCCAGCAGCCCCCGACCTTATGAAGCTTTCTTT.

With regard to this clonotype: As the CDR3 is not closed by the conserved phenylalanine or tryptophan, this likely results from a read error. This chain uses TRBV12-3 or TRBV12-4 with TRBJ2-7; D might be TRBD1 (6 bases). Trimming removed 6 bases at V and 1 base at J, with 13 bases between. The CDR3 runs to 14 residues. The CDR3 spells CASRKDSASYEQYC. The CDR3 DNA sequence: TGTGCCAGCAGGAAGGACAGCGCATCCTACGAGCAGTACTGC.

The chain combines TRBV7-9 with TRBJ2-5, with 13 nucleotides matching TRBD2. The junction had 3 bases not matched to a gene; V was cut back by 4 bases and J by 7 bases. The CDR3 contains 14 residues. In germline, CDR1 is SEHNR, CDR2 FQNEAQ (reference sequence). The CDR3 DNA is TGTGCCAGCAGCTCCGGACTAGCGGGGGTGACCCAGTACTTC. Translation: CASSSGLAGVTQYF.

This clonotype was observed a handful of times. The genes are TRBV5-1 and TRBJ1-6; D ambiguous. The V gene lost 0 bases and the J gene lost 5 bases, with 9 bases spanning the gap. Germline V lookup: CDR1 SGHRS, CDR2 YFSETQ. CDR3 size: 15 residues. The CDR3 region has the DNA TGCGCCAGCAGCTTGGCCGTTTCGGATAATTCACCCCTCCACTTT. Amino acids: CASSLAVSDNSPLHF.

There are many counts of this clonotype. The chain employs TRBV7-2 and TRBJ2-3, with 8 bases that match TRBD2. V was clipped by 3 bases and J by 2 bases; unmatched bases: 7. The CDR3 totals 16 residues. In germline, CDR1 is SGHTA, CDR2 FQGNSA. CDR3 loop: CASSFARGGFTDTQYF. Written as DNA, the CDR3 is TGTGCCAGCAGCTTTGCTCGCGGGGGGTTCACAGATACGCAGTATTTT.

This clonotype was observed a handful of times. The chain links TRBV20-1 to TRBJ2-3; D uncertain. Germline V gene lookup returns CDR1 DFQATT and CDR2 SNEGSKA (reference sequence). The CDR3 is 14 amino acids. Trimming cost V 3 bases and J 0 bases, with 10 bases left between them. The CDR3 nucleotides are TGCAGTGCTAGTGCAGAGGCTAGCACAGATACGCAGTATTTT. This gives the protein CSASAEASTDTQYF.

The sample holds many counts of this clonotype. The chain uses TRBV7-2 and TRBJ2-7; D is perhaps TRBD2 (6 bases). The CDR3 spans 14 residues. The V gene's germline CDR1 is SGHTA and CDR2 FQGNSA. Trimming shortened V by 3 bases and J by 4 bases, and 13 bases separated the two germline ends. CDR3 sequence (DNA): TGTGCCAGCAGCTTCTTCGGGAGTACGTACGAGCAGTACTTC. It codes for CASSFFGSTYEQYF.

Only a few counts were recorded for this clonotype. This chain connects TRBV20-1 to TRBJ1-4; D is uncertain. CDR3 length: 15 amino acids. The germline CDR1 and CDR2 sequences are DFQATT and SNEGSKA (reference sequence). V was clipped by 6 bases and J by 7 bases, with 21 bases between them. The CDR3 sequence is CSASRVRERAEKLFF. In nucleotides, the CDR3 is TGCAGTGCGTCTAGGGTTCGAGAAAGGGCTGAAAAACTGTTTTTT.

The CDR3 reads CSALGGGWETQYF. In DNA, the CDR3 is TGCAGTGCCCTTGGGGGGGGGTGGGAGACCCAGTACTTC. V usage is TRBV20-1 and J usage is TRBJ2-5; 7 bases are a match to TRBD2. This CDR3 is 13 amino acids long. Germline assignment: CDR1 DFQATT and CDR2 SNEGSKA (reference sequence). Losses at the gene ends were 6 bases for V and 5 bases for J; bases not matched to a gene: 9.

This clonotype showed up just a few times. This chain links TRBV7-8 with TRBJ1-1, with D unresolved. Germline CDR1 SGHVS, CDR2 FQNEAQ. V lost 2 bases and J lost 3, with 10 bases in between. The CDR3 runs 14 residues. CDR3 region: CASSLFTGDTEAFF. DNA for the CDR3: TGTGCCAGCAGCTTATTTACCGGGGACACTGAAGCTTTCTTT.

This clonotype was counted a few times. The chain is built from TRBV7-9 and TRBJ1-4; D not certain. The germline V gene has CDR1 SEHNR and CDR2 FQNEAQ (reference sequence). This CDR3 spans 18 amino acids. Trimming cost V 5 bases and J 0 bases, with 19 bases left between them. In DNA, the CDR3 is TGTGCCAGCAGCCCGGGTTGGTCTATATCTCCAACTAATGAAAAACTGTTTTTT. It codes for CASSPGWSISPTNEKLFF.

The chain recombines TRBV6-1 with TRBJ2-3; TRBD2 agrees at 15 bases. The V and J ends lost 5 bases and 1 base, in that order; junction bases with no gene match: 7. Germline-derived CDR1 and CDR2 are MNHNS and SASEGT. CDR3 size: 18 residues. The CDR3 region is CASSLGTSGGRGTDTQYF. CDR3 in DNA: TGTGCCAGCAGTCTTGGGACTAGCGGGGGGCGGGGCACAGATACGCAGTATTTT.

The V and J genes are TRBV7-2 and TRBJ2-3, with 9 positions matching TRBD2. The CDR3 runs to 19 residues. Germline V gives CDR1 SGHTA, CDR2 FQGNSA. J was trimmed by 2 bases and V by 5 bases; bases with no gene match: 17. CDR3 nucleotide sequence: TGTGCCAGCAGCCCCTCGACGGGACTAGCTGATCGGAACACAGATACGCAGTATTTT. The encoded protein is CASSPSTGLADRNTDTQYF.

This clonotype was found many times. V and J are TRBV3-1 and TRBJ2-5; weak D call: TRBD2 (5 bases). The CDR3 has 13 amino acids. Trimming cost V 1 base and J 4 bases, with 7 bases left between them. Germline assignment: CDR1 LGHDT and CDR2 YNNKEL (reference sequence). CDR3 nucleotide sequence: TGTGCCAGCAGCCAAGGGACTTCAGAGACCCAGTACTTC. Translation gives CASSQGTSETQYF.

Ten or more counts support this clonotype. V gene TRBV6-4 combines with J gene TRBJ2-1; a possible D gene is TRBD1 (5 bases). The V and J ends lost 5 bases and 10 bases respectively, with 12 bases between them. The CDR3 totals 12 residues. CDR1 is MRHNA and CDR2 is SNTAGT in the germline V gene. The CDR3 coding sequence is TGTGCCAGCAGTCCTCAGGGTGGCGAGCAGTTCTTC. It codes for CASSPQGGEQFF.

This clonotype was counted only a few times. V gene TRBV24-1 combines with J gene TRBJ2-3, with D tentatively TRBD2 (6 bases). The length of the CDR3 is 13 residues. The germline V gene has CDR1 KGHDR and CDR2 SFDVKD. Trimming left V 10 bases short and J 4 bases short, with 14 bases between. CDR3 in amino acids: CATSGPGADTQYF. CDR3 bases: TGTGCCACATCCGGGCCGGGGGCAGATACGCAGTATTTT.

This clonotype occurred a few times. CDR3: CASSQVLGYGYTF. The DNA of the CDR3 is TGTGCCAGCAGCCAAGTATTGGGCTATGGCTACACCTTC. V is TRBV3-1 and J is TRBJ1-2; D uncertain. V dropped 1 base and J dropped 4 bases, with 7 bases sitting between them. This CDR3 has 13 amino acids. Germline lookup yields CDR1 LGHDT and CDR2 YNNKEL (reference sequence). Full variable domain (rest looked up from reference TRBV3-1 and TRBJ1-2): DTAVSQTPKYLVTQMGNDKSIKCEQNLGHDTMYWYKQDSKKFLKIMFSYNNKELIINETVPNRFSPKSPDKAHLNLHINSLELGDSAVYFCASSQVLGYGYTFGSGTRLTVV.

This clonotype was counted a few times. The chain couples TRBV11-2 to TRBJ1-4; D is possibly TRBD1 (5 bases). V lost 5 bases and J lost 8, with 27 bases in between. CDR3 length: 18 residues. Germline V gene sequence: CDR1 SGHAT, CDR2 FQNNGV. The CDR3 here is CASSQRVKTGEPHEKLFF. The CDR3 region has the DNA TGTGCCAGCAGCCAACGGGTTAAGACGGGGGAACCCCACGAAAAACTGTTTTTT.

At least ten counts were recorded for this clonotype. V usage is TRBV20-1 and J usage is TRBJ2-7; D is ambiguous. V shed 1 base and J shed 0 bases, with 4 bases lying between them. The CDR3 runs to 12 residues. Germline V gives CDR1 DFQATT, CDR2 SNEGSKA (reference sequence). The CDR3 nucleotides read TGCAGTGCTAGAGTTGGCTCCTACGAGCAGTACTTC. Residues: CSARVGSYEQYF.

The CDR3 loop reads CSARGGGIPVNEQFF. The CDR3, as DNA: TGCAGTGCTAGAGGAGGAGGGATTCCCGTCAATGAGCAGTTCTTC. The V gene is TRBV20-1, the J gene TRBJ2-1; a possible D gene is TRBD2 (6 bases). CDR1 DFQATT and CDR2 SNEGSKA come from the germline V gene (reference sequence). Trimming shortened V by 1 base and J by 6 bases, and 16 bases separated the two germline ends. This CDR3 spans 15 amino acids.